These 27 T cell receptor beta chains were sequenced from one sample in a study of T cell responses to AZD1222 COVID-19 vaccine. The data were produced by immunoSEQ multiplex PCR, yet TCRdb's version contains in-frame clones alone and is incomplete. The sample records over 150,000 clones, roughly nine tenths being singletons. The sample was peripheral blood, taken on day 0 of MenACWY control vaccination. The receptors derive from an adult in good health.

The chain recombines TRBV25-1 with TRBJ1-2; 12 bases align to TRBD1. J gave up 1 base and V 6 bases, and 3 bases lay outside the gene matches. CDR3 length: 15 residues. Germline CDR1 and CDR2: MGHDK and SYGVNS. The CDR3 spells CASRGTGGFNYGYTF. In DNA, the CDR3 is TGTGCCAGCAGAGGGACAGGGGGCTTTAACTATGGCTACACCTTC.

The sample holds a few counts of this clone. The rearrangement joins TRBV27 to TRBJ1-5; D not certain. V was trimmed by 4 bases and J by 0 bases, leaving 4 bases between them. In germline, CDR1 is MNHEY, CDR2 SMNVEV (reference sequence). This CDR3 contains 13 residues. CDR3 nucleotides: TGTGCCAGCAGTTGGGATAGCAATCAGCCCCAGCATTTT. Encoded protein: CASSWDSNQPQHF.

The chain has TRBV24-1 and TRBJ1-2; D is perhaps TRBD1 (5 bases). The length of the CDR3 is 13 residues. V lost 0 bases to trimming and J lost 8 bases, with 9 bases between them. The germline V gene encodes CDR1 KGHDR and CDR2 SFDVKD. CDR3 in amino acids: CATSDLAGYGYTF. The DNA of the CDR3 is TGTGCCACCAGTGATTTGGCAGGGTACGGCTACACCTTC.

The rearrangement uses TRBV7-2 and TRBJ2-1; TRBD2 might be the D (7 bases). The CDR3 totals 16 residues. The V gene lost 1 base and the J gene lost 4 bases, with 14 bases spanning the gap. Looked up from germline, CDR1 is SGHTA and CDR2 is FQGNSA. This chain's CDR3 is CASSLGGSGTYNEQFF. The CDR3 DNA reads TGTGCCAGCAGCTTAGGCGGGAGCGGGACATACAATGAGCAGTTCTTC.

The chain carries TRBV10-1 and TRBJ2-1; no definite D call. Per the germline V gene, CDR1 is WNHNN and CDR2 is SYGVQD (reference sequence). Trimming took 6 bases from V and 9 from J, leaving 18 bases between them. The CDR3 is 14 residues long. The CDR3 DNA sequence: TGCGCCAGCAGCGTCTCGGCCGGAGTCGGTGAGCAGTTCTTC. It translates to CASSVSAGVGEQFF.

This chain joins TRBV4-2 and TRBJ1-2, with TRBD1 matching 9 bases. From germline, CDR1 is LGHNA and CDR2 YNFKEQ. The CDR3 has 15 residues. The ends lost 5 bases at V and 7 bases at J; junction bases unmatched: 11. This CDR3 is CASSSPTGGVGGYTF. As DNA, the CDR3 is TGTGCCAGCAGCTCCCCCACAGGGGGCGTAGGTGGCTACACCTTC.

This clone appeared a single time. This chain's CDR3 is CASSSRDRGADTQYF. For the CDR3, the DNA is TGTGCCAGCTCATCCCGGGACAGGGGGGCAGATACGCAGTATTTT. This rearrangement joins TRBV18 to TRBJ2-3; 11 positions match TRBD1. In germline, CDR1 is KGHSH, CDR2 LQKENI. This CDR3 is 15 amino acids long. The trim removed 5 bases at V and 4 bases at J, leaving 5 bases unmatched.

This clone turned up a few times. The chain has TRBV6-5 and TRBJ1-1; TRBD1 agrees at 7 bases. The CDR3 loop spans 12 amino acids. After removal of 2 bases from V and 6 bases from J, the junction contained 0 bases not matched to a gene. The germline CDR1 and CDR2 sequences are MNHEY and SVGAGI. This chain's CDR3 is CASSYGQAEAFF. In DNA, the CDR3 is TGTGCCAGCAGTTACGGACAGGCTGAAGCTTTCTTT.

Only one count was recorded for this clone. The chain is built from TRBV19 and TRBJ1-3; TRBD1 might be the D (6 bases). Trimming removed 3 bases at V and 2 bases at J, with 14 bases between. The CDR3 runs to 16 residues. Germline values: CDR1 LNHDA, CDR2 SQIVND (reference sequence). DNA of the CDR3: TGTGCCAGTAGTATCATCTTCGCAGGGGCTGGAAACACCATATATTTT. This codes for CASSIIFAGAGNTIYF.

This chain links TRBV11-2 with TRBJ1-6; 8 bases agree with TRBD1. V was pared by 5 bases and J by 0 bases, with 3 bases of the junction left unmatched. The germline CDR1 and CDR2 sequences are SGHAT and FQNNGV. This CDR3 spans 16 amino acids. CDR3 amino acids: CASSKTGGSYNSPLHF. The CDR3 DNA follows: TGTGCCAGCAGCAAAACAGGGGGCTCCTATAATTCACCCCTCCACTTT.

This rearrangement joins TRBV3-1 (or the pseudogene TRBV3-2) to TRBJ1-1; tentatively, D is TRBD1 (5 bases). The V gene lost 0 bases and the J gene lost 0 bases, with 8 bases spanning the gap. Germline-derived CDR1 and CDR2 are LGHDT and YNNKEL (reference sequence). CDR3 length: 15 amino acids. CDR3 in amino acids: CASSQEDRLNTEAFF. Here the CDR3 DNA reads TGTGCCAGCAGCCAAGAAGACAGATTGAACACTGAAGCTTTCTTT.

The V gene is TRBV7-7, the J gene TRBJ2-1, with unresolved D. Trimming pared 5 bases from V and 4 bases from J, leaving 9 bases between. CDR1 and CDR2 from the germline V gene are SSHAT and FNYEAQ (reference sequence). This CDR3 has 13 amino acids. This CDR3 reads CASSKDTYNEQFF. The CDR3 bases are TGTGCCAGCAGCAAAGACACGTACAATGAGCAGTTCTTC. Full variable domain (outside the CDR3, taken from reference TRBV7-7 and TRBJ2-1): GAGVSQSPRYKVTKRGQDVTLRCDPISSHATLYWYQQALGQGPEFLTYFNYEAQPDKSGLPSDRFSAERPEGSISTLTIQRTEQRDSAMYRCASSKDTYNEQFFGPGTRLTVL.

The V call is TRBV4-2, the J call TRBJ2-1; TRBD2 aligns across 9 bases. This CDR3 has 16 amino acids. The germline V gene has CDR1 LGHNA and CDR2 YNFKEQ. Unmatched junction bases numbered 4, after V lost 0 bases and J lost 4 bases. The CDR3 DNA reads TGTGCCAGCAGCCAAGAGAGGCTAGCGGGATACAATGAGCAGTTCTTC. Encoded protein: CASSQERLAGYNEQFF.

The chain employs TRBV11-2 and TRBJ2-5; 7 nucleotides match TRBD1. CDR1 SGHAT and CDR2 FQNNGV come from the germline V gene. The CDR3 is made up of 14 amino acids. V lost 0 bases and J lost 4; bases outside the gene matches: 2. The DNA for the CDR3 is TGTGCCAGCAGCTTAGAGACAGGGTCAGAGACCCAGTACTTC. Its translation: CASSLETGSETQYF. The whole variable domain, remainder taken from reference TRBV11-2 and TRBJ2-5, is EAGVAQSPRYKIIEKRQSVAFWCNPISGHATLYWYQQILGQGPKLLIQFQNNGVVDDSQLPKDRFSAERLKGVDSTLKIQPAKLEDSAVYLCASSLETGSETQYFGPGTRLLVL.

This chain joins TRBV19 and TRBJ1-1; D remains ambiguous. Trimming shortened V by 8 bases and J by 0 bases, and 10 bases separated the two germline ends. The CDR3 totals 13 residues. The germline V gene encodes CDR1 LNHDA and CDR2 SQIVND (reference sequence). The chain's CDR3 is CASGGRLNTEAFF. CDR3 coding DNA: TGTGCCAGTGGTGGGAGATTGAACACTGAAGCTTTCTTT. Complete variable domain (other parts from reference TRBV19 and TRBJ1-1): DGGITQSPKYLFRKEGQNVTLSCEQNLNHDAMYWYRQDPGQGLRLIYYSQIVNDFQKGDIAEGYSVSREKKESFPLTVTSAQKNPTAFYLCASGGRLNTEAFFGQGTRLTVV.

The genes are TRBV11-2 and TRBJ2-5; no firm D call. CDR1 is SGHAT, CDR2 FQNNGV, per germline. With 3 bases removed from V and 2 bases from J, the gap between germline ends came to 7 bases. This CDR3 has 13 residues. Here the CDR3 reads CASSLGTQETQYF. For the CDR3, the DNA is TGTGCCAGCAGCTTGGGAACGCAAGAGACCCAGTACTTC.

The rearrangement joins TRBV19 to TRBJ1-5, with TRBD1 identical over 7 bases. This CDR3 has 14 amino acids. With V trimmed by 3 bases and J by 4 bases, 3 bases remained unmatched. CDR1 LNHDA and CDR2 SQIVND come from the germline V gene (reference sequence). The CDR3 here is CASSIDRVNQPQHF. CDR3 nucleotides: TGTGCCAGTAGTATTGACAGGGTGAATCAGCCCCAGCATTTT.

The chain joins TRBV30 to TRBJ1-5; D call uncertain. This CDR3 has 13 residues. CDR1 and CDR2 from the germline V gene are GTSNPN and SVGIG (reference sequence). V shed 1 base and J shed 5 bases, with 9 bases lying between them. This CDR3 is CAWSAGIDQPQHF. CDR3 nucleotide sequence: TGTGCCTGGAGTGCGGGAATTGATCAGCCCCAGCATTTT. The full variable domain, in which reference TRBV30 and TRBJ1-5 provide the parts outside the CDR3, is SQTIHQWPATLVQPVGSPLSLECTVEGTSNPNLYWYRQAAGRGLQLLFYSVGIGQISSEVPQNLSASRPQDRQFILSSKKLLLSDSGFYLCAWSAGIDQPQHFGDGTRLSIL.

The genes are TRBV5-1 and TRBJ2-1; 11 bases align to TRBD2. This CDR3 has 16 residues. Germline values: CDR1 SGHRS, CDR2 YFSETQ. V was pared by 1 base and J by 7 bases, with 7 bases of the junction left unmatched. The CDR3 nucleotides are TGCGCCAGCAGCTTGCCCGTAGCGGGAGGGTCAAATGAGCAGTTCTTC. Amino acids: CASSLPVAGGSNEQFF. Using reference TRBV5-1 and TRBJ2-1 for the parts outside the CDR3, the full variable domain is KAGVTQTPRYLIKTRGQQVTLSCSPISGHRSVSWYQQTPGQGLQFLFEYFSETQRNKGNFPGRFSGRQFSNSRSEMNVSTLELGDSALYLCASSLPVAGGSNEQFFGPGTRLTVL.

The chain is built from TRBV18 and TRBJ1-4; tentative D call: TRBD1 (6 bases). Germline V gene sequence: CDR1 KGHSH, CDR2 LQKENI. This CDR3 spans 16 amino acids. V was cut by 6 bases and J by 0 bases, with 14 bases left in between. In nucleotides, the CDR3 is TGTGCCAGCTCGCCAACAGGGCTAGCAACTAATGAAAAACTGTTTTTT. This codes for CASSPTGLATNEKLFF.

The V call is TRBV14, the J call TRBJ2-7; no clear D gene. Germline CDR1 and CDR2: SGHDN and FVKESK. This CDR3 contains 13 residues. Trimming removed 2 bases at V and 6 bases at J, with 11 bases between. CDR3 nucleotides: TGTGCCAGCAGCCAACAGGCCATTTCCGAGCAGTACTTC. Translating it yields CASSQQAISEQYF. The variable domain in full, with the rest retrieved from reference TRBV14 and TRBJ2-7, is EAGVTQFPSHSVIEKGQTVTLRCDPISGHDNLYWYRRVMGKEIKFLLHFVKESKQDESGMPNNRFLAERTGGTYSTLKVQPAELEDSGVYFCASSQQAISEQYFGPGTRLTVT.

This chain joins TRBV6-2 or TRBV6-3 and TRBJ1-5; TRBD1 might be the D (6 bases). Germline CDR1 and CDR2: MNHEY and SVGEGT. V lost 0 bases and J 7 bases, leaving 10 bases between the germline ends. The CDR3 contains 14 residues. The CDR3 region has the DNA TGTGCCAGCAGTTACTCGAGAGGGGGACAGCCCCAGCATTTT. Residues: CASSYSRGGQPQHF.

The CDR3: CSVQGARRLGNHEQFF. In DNA, the CDR3 is TGCAGCGTCCAGGGAGCCCGGAGGCTCGGGAATCATGAGCAGTTCTTC. The rearrangement joins TRBV29-1 to TRBJ2-1; perhaps D is TRBD1 or TRBD2 (5 bases each). The CDR3 is made up of 16 amino acids. Germline CDR1 and CDR2: SQVTM and ANQGSEA. V was cut by 6 bases and J by 8 bases, with 26 bases left in between.

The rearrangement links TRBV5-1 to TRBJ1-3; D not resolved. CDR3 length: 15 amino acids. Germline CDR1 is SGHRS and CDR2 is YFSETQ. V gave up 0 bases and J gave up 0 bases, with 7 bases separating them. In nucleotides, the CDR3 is TGCGCCAGCAGCTTGGAAGGTACCTCTGGAAACACCATATATTTT. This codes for CASSLEGTSGNTIYF.

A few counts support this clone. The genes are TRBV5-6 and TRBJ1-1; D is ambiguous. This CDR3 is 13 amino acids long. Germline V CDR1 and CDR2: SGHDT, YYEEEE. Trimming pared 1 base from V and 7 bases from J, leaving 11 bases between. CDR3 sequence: CASSLPGPGEAFF. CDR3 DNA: TGTGCCAGCAGCTTGCCCGGGCCAGGTGAAGCTTTCTTT.

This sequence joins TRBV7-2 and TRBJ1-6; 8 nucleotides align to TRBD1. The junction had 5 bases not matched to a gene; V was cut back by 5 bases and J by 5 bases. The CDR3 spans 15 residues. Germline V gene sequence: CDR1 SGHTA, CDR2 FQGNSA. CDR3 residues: CASSPRQGNNSPLHF. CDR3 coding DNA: TGTGCCAGCAGCCCCCGACAGGGGAATAATTCACCCCTCCACTTT.

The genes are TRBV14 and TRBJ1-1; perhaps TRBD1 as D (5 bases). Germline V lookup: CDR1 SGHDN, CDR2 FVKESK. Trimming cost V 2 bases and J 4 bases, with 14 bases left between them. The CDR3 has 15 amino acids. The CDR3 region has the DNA TGTGCCAGCAGCCAACTCGGGGGTAGGGCCACTGAAGCTTTCTTT. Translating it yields CASSQLGGRATEAFF. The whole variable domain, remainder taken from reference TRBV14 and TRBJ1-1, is EAGVTQFPSHSVIEKGQTVTLRCDPISGHDNLYWYRRVMGKEIKFLLHFVKESKQDESGMPNNRFLAERTGGTYSTLKVQPAELEDSGVYFCASSQLGGRATEAFFGQGTRLTVV.